The 29 T cell receptor beta chains below all came from one sample that was sequenced in a study of Graves' ophthalmopathy and Graves' hyperthyroidism. Amplification of the TCR beta CDR3 regions used RNA transcripts (as template). A first-round RT-PCR used HTBI primers, followed by a second-round multiplex PCR. In TCRdb, the multiplex PCR reads were re-called with MiXCR into one record per CDR3 protein. The sample lists about 390,000 distinct CDR3 sequences; about a sixth were seen once. Sequencing was done on a sample of peripheral blood. The source of these receptors is an adult woman with stable Graves' hyperthyroidism.

This clonotype was counted at least ten times. The chain links TRBV15 to TRBJ2-7, with 7 nucleotides matching TRBD1. The ends lost 5 bases at V and 4 bases at J; junction bases unmatched: 5. The germline CDR1 and CDR2 sequences are LNHNV and YYDKDF (reference sequence). The CDR3 sequence is 13 residues long. Here the CDR3 reads CATSRDSRYEQYF. CDR3 DNA sequence: TGTGCCACCAGCCGGGACAGTCGTTACGAGCAGTACTTC. The full variable domain, its missing parts supplied by reference TRBV15 and TRBJ2-7, is DAMVIQNPRYQVTQFGKPVTLSCSQTLNHNVMYWYQQKSSQAPKLLFHYYDKDFNNEADTPDNFQSRRPNTSFCFLDIRSPGLGDTAMYLCATSRDSRYEQYFGPGTRLTVT.

This clonotype has only a few counts. The J gene is TRBJ2-7, the V gene TRBV5-1, with 8 nucleotides matching TRBD2. Per the germline V gene, CDR1 is SGHRS and CDR2 is YFSETQ. The CDR3 has 15 residues. V lost 0 bases and J lost 3; bases outside the gene matches: 5. The CDR3 reads CASSLGTGLDYEQYF. The DNA of the CDR3 is TGCGCCAGCAGCTTGGGGACGGGACTAGACTACGAGCAGTACTTC.

This clonotype was counted many times. V usage is TRBV24-1 and J usage is TRBJ2-5; D might be TRBD2 (5 bases). V lost 3 bases and J 9 bases, leaving 22 bases between the germline ends. CDR1 and CDR2 from the germline V gene are KGHDR and SFDVKD. This CDR3 is built from 16 residues. The CDR3 nucleotides read TGTGCCACCAGTGATCCGAAGGACCTCCCGGCGGAGGCCCAGTACTTC. Residues: CATSDPKDLPAEAQYF.

Ten or more counts support this clonotype. V is TRBV6-1 and J is TRBJ1-2; no reliable D call. CDR3 length equals 11 residues. Deletions cut 6 bases from V and 8 bases from J, with 10 bases between. Germline CDR1 MNHNS, CDR2 SASEGT. Here the CDR3 reads CASRAVRGYTF. CDR3 coding DNA: TGTGCCAGCAGGGCAGTGCGGGGCTACACCTTC.

This clonotype was observed once. The chain couples TRBV2 to TRBJ1-2; TRBD1 might be the D (5 bases). Trimming shortened V by 3 bases and J by 5 bases, and 16 bases separated the two germline ends. The length of the CDR3 is 15 residues. CDR1 and CDR2 from the germline V gene are SNHLY and FYNNEI. CDR3 residues: CASSDRHGGSYGYTF. The CDR3 bases are TGTGCCAGCAGTGACAGGCATGGGGGTAGTTATGGCTACACCTTC.

This clonotype was recorded at least ten times. The gene calls are TRBV5-1 and TRBJ2-7; 8 bases are shared with TRBD2. Germline trimming cut 3 bases from V and 3 bases from J; bases unmatched to any gene: 8. This CDR3 is 15 amino acids long. Germline loops: CDR1 SGHRS, CDR2 YFSETQ. CDR3 DNA: TGCGCCAGCAGCTGGGACGCTCGGGAGGGCTACGAGCAGTACTTC. Translation: CASSWDAREGYEQYF.

This clonotype was detected many times. The chain uses TRBV12-3 or TRBV12-4 and TRBJ2-7; D remains ambiguous. The CDR3 has 13 residues. The ends were cut back, 3 bases at V and 6 bases at J, with 12 bases in the middle. CDR3 nucleotide sequence: TGTGCCAGCAGTTTGTTAGTCCGAGGCGAGCAGTACTTC. This translates into CASSLLVRGEQYF.

This clonotype was found many times. The genes are TRBV28 and TRBJ1-1; D not resolved. The length of the CDR3 is 17 residues. From germline, CDR1 is MDHEN and CDR2 SYDVKM. The V end was cut by 5 bases, the J end by 2 bases, with 21 bases between. The CDR3 DNA reads TGTGCCAGCAGTCCAAATAAATGGGAGAGGGAAAACACTGAAGCTTTCTTT. Residues: CASSPNKWERENTEAFF.

The gene calls are TRBV15 and TRBJ1-2; possibly TRBD1 for D (5 bases). The CDR3 has 14 amino acids. Looked up from germline, CDR1 is LNHNV and CDR2 is YYDKDF (reference sequence). V was pared by 0 bases and J by 5 bases, with 10 bases between. The CDR3 is CATSRDLQGYGYTF. CDR3 bases: TGTGCCACCAGCAGAGATCTTCAGGGTTATGGCTACACCTTC. The full variable domain, with the rest looked up from reference TRBV15 and TRBJ1-2, is DAMVIQNPRYQVTQFGKPVTLSCSQTLNHNVMYWYQQKSSQAPKLLFHYYDKDFNNEADTPDNFQSRRPNTSFCFLDIRSPGLGDTAMYLCATSRDLQGYGYTFGSGTRLTVV.

This clonotype was observed many times. This chain connects TRBV6-1 to TRBJ2-5; D is undetermined. There are 15 residues in the CDR3. V was trimmed by 10 bases and J by 5 bases, leaving 23 bases between them. Germline V gives CDR1 MNHNS, CDR2 SASEGT. The CDR3 sequence: CATNPPRRSSETQYF. The DNA of the CDR3 is TGTGCCACCAACCCTCCGCGCCGGTCCTCCGAGACCCAGTACTTC.

V is TRBV9 and J is TRBJ2-5, with TRBD2 matching 8 bases. The CDR3 totals 16 residues. Germline V lookup: CDR1 SGDLS, CDR2 YYNGEE. Trimming cost V 3 bases and J 2 bases; bases outside gene matches: 9. The chain's CDR3 is CASSETGGPLQETQYF. The CDR3 DNA reads TGTGCCAGCAGCGAAACGGGAGGGCCTCTACAAGAGACCCAGTACTTC.

In this sample, this clonotype turned up many times. The gene calls are TRBV27 and TRBJ1-1; D perhaps matches TRBD1 (6 bases). The CDR3 is 16 residues long. CDR1 and CDR2 (germline): MNHEY, SMNVEV (reference sequence). Deletions cut 5 bases from V and 1 base from J, with 17 bases between. CDR3 amino acids: CASSPRGGRGNTEAFF. CDR3 coding DNA: TGTGCCAGCAGTCCGAGGGGGGGCAGGGGGAACACTGAAGCTTTCTTT.

There are many counts of this clonotype. This rearrangement joins TRBV6-2 or TRBV6-3 to TRBJ2-5; 7 bases agree with TRBD1. V lost 8 bases and J lost 2; bases outside the gene matches: 11. The CDR3 has 15 amino acids. From germline, CDR1 is MNHEY and CDR2 SVGEGT. CDR3 in amino acids: CASGRYRGLQETQYF. In nucleotides, the CDR3 is TGTGCCAGCGGAAGATACAGGGGATTGCAAGAGACCCAGTACTTC.

This clonotype was found a few times. The gene calls are TRBV4-3 and TRBJ2-2; 15 nucleotides align to TRBD2. This CDR3 spans 18 amino acids. The J segment lost 4 bases and the V segment lost 4 bases, leaving 7 bases of the junction unmatched. Germline V lookup: CDR1 LGHNA, CDR2 YSLEER. The DNA for the CDR3 is TGCGCCAGCAGCCTAGGACTAGCGGGAGGGTCGGGCACCGGGGAGCTGTTTTTT. This translates into CASSLGLAGGSGTGELFF.

Ten or more counts support this clonotype. The chain combines TRBV9 with TRBJ1-2; perhaps TRBD1 as D (5 bases). The CDR3 has 16 amino acids. Germline V CDR1 and CDR2: SGDLS, YYNGEE. Between the trimmed V and J ends, which lost 1 base and 2 bases, there was a span of 15 bases. The CDR3 region has the DNA TGTGCCAGCAGCGTAAACCCCGTTTCAGGGAACTATGGCTACACCTTC. Amino acid sequence: CASSVNPVSGNYGYTF.

This chain joins TRBV5-1 and TRBJ2-7; D is perhaps TRBD2 (6 bases). Germline CDR1 is SGHRS and CDR2 is YFSETQ. The CDR3 loop spans 16 amino acids. The V gene lost 0 bases and the J gene lost 9 bases, with 22 bases spanning the gap. CDR3 region: CASSLAAASERRGQYF. CDR3 sequence (DNA): TGCGCCAGCAGCTTGGCTGCGGCTAGCGAGCGCCGGGGGCAGTACTTC.

At least ten counts were recorded for this clonotype. The rearrangement uses TRBV12-3 or TRBV12-4 and TRBJ1-2; D unresolved. Trimming took 5 bases from V and 12 from J, leaving 22 bases between them. CDR3 size: 14 residues. The CDR3 loop reads CASSRPDGGGGNTF. CDR3 DNA: TGTGCCAGCAGTCGCCCCGACGGCGGCGGTGGAAACACCTTC.

The table lists this clonotype with many counts. The chain carries TRBV11-2 and TRBJ2-5; D is possibly TRBD2 (6 bases). Germline lookup yields CDR1 SGHAT and CDR2 FQNNGV. The CDR3 length is 14 residues. Trimming cost V 2 bases and J 2 bases, with 9 bases left between them. CDR3 coding DNA: TGTGCCAGCAGCTTAACGGCGGGGCAAGAGACCCAGTACTTC. This codes for CASSLTAGQETQYF.

This clonotype was observed at least ten times. The rearrangement joins TRBV18 to TRBJ2-5, with TRBD1 matching over 8 bases. This CDR3 spans 14 amino acids. Germline V gene sequence: CDR1 KGHSH, CDR2 LQKENI. V was clipped by 5 bases and J by 3 bases; unmatched bases: 5. CDR3 protein: CASSTNRGEETQYF. As DNA, the CDR3 is TGTGCCAGCTCAACGAACAGGGGGGAAGAGACCCAGTACTTC.

This clonotype has a handful of counts. The V call is TRBV10-3, the J call TRBJ2-2; perhaps D is TRBD1 or TRBD2 (5 bases each). The germline gives CDR1 ENHRY, CDR2 SYGVKD. The CDR3 loop spans 16 amino acids. V lost 0 bases and J 6 bases, leaving 14 bases between the germline ends. As DNA, the CDR3 is TGTGCCATCAGTGAGTCGGAATTTGAGGGGTCCGGGGAGCTGTTTTTT. Its protein product is CAISESEFEGSGELFF.

The table lists this clonotype with many counts. The V call is TRBV28, the J call TRBJ1-5; D gene ambiguous. The V gene's germline CDR1 is MDHEN and CDR2 SYDVKM. Trimming left V 6 bases short and J 0 bases short, with 12 bases between. The CDR3 is made up of 15 amino acids. CDR3 DNA: TGTGCCAGCAGGCCAGGATTTTATAGCAATCAGCCCCAGCATTTT. Translating it yields CASRPGFYSNQPQHF.

This clonotype was seen a handful of times. The chain joins TRBV28 to TRBJ1-6; a weak D match, TRBD1 (6 bases). CDR1 is MDHEN and CDR2 is SYDVKM in the germline V gene. The CDR3 has 15 amino acids. Trimming took 5 bases from V and 10 from J, leaving 18 bases between them. The DNA for the CDR3 is TGTGCCAGCAGTCCGGGGCCGGGGGGCAAATCACCCCTCCACTTT. This encodes CASSPGPGGKSPLHF.

This clonotype was seen ten or more times. This chain connects TRBV28 to TRBJ1-2; D gene uncertain. Germline V gene data show CDR1 as MDHEN and CDR2 as SYDVKM. The CDR3 runs to 14 residues. Trimming removed 3 bases from V and 4 bases from J, with 12 bases in between. The chain's CDR3 is CASSLYQDLYGYTF. The CDR3 DNA sequence: TGTGCCAGCAGTTTGTACCAAGACCTCTATGGCTACACCTTC.

Many counts were recorded for this clonotype. This chain links TRBV7-3 with TRBJ2-2; D possibly matches TRBD1 or TRBD2 (5 bases each). The CDR3 spans 13 residues. Trimming removed 5 bases at V and 8 bases at J, with 12 bases between. Per the germline V gene, CDR1 is SGHTA and CDR2 is FQGTGA. The CDR3 DNA reads TGTGCCAGCAGCGCGAGGGGCGGAGGGGAGCTGTTTTTT. Protein product: CASSARGGGELFF.

As regards this clonotype: At one end the junction does not follow the germline gene, possibly because of a read error. This chain uses TRBV19 with TRBJ2-4; the D call may be TRBD1 or TRBD2 (6 bases each). The CDR3 covers 15 residues. Germline loops: CDR1 LNHDA, CDR2 SQIVND (reference sequence). The CDR3 DNA reads TGTGCCAGCAAGGAACAGGGAGGTATCAAAAACATTAAGTACTTC. Translation gives CASKEQGGIKNIKYF.

The sample holds a few counts of this clonotype. The gene calls are TRBV5-1 and TRBJ2-5, with D hard to call. V lost 0 bases to trimming and J lost 0 bases, with 6 bases between them. CDR1 and CDR2 (germline): SGHRS, YFSETQ. There are 14 residues in the CDR3. This chain's CDR3 is CASSLVPDQETQYF. The CDR3, as DNA: TGCGCCAGCAGCTTGGTACCAGACCAAGAGACCCAGTACTTC. Full variable domain (remainder filled in from reference TRBV5-1 and TRBJ2-5): KAGVTQTPRYLIKTRGQQVTLSCSPISGHRSVSWYQQTPGQGLQFLFEYFSETQRNKGNFPGRFSGRQFSNSRSEMNVSTLELGDSALYLCASSLVPDQETQYFGPGTRLLVL.

This clonotype was detected many times. The V gene is TRBV7-3, the J gene TRBJ2-2; 12 positions match TRBD2. Trimming cost V 5 bases and J 2 bases; bases outside gene matches: 9. This CDR3 has 18 amino acids. Germline CDR1 SGHTA, CDR2 FQGTGA. The CDR3 loop reads CASSPSVGLAGNTGELFF. DNA for the CDR3: TGTGCCAGCAGCCCTTCTGTCGGACTAGCGGGAAACACCGGGGAGCTGTTTTTT.

This clonotype was detected many times. The chain joins TRBV6-1 to TRBJ2-7; D ambiguous. Per the germline V gene, CDR1 is MNHNS and CDR2 is SASEGT. This CDR3 has 13 residues. Trimming removed 6 bases from V and 4 bases from J, with 13 bases in between. DNA for the CDR3: TGTGCCAGCAGACCCTCAGGTAGATACGAGCAGTACTTC. Translated, it gives CASRPSGRYEQYF.

The CDR3 is CASSPSIALSPYEQYF. The CDR3, as DNA: TGTGCCAGCAGCCCTTCTATCGCCTTATCTCCGTACGAGCAGTACTTC. The chain joins TRBV3-1 to TRBJ2-7, with no clear D. The CDR3 consists of 16 residues. The germline gives CDR1 LGHDT, CDR2 YNNKEL (reference sequence). V was cut by 4 bases and J by 4 bases, with 20 bases left in between.